The T cell receptor (beta chain) under discussion was sequenced for a study of blood T cell repertoires in COVID-19. Overall study: Spain, Italy and the United States supplied samples that represented acute and convalescent COVID-19.

In the original analysis: Amplifying reference gene primers gave estimates of nucleated cell counts. Data came from immunoSEQ multiplex PCR; TCRdb stores just in-frame clones and leaves some out. That table is the source of V, J and clone size, and D and trimming were worked out from the DNA. The sample records roughly 400,000 clones, over 75% being singletons. Only one count was recorded for this clone. This CDR3 is 15 amino acids long. The germline V and J ends were trimmed by 0 bases and 1 base, with 10 bases remaining between them. Germline V gene sequence: CDR1 SGDLS, CDR2 YYNGEE. The chain links TRBV9 to TRBJ2-5, with D uncertain. This clonotype was obtained from a woman in her 40s with acute COVID-19. Sequenced: PBMCs or T cells enriched from blood (not recorded which). The DNA of the CDR3 is TGTGCCAGCAGCGTAGATCCCAGTCCCCAAGAGACCCAGTACTTC. This codes for CASSVDPSPQETQYF.